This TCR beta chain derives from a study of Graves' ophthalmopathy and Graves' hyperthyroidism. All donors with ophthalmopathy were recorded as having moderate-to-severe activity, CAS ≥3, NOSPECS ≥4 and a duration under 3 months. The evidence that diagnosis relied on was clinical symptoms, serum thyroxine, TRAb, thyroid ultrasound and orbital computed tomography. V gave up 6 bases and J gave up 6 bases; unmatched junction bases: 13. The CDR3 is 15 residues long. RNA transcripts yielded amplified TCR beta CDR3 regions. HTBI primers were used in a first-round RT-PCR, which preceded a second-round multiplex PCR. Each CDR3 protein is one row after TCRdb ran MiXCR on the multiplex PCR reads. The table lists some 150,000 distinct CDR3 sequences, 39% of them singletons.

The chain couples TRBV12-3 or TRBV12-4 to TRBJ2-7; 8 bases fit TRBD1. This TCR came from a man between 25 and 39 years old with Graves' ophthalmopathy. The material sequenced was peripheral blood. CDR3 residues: CASRPGTGALGEQYF. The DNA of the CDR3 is TGTGCCAGCAGACCGGGGACAGGAGCTCTTGGCGAGCAGTACTTC.